These 23 T cell receptor beta chains share one sample of origin, sequenced in a study of cytomegalovirus exposure and HLA in healthy donors. The PCR used 60 Vbeta and 13 Jbeta primers. TCRdb's copy holds only in-frame clones and misses some; the assay was immunoSEQ multiplex PCR. Of over 150,000 clones in the sample, roughly four fifths are singletons; the top ten hold under 1.5%. Material: PBMCs. The receptors were gathered from a man between 18 and 35 years old in good health and CMV-seronegative.

The CDR3 region has the DNA TGTGCCACCACCCAACGCTCAGGGAAAAAACTGTTTTTT. It is translated as CATTQRSGKKLFF. V and J are TRBV7-8 and TRBJ1-4, with TRBD1 as a possible D gene (5 bases). The CDR3 length is 13 residues. The germline CDR1 and CDR2 sequences are SGHVS and FQNEAQ. Trimming removed 10 bases from V and 9 bases from J, with 18 bases in between.

Only a few counts were recorded for this clone. The chain carries TRBV27 and TRBJ2-3, with D maybe TRBD1 (6 bases). The V gene's germline CDR1 is MNHEY and CDR2 SMNVEV (reference sequence). V lost 3 bases and J 2 bases, leaving 12 bases between the germline ends. The CDR3 has 15 amino acids. The CDR3 is CASSFVQGYTDTQYF. The CDR3, as DNA: TGTGCCAGCAGTTTTGTGCAGGGGTACACAGATACGCAGTATTTT.

The chain links TRBV5-1 to TRBJ2-7; D is unresolved. Germline V lookup: CDR1 SGHRS, CDR2 YFSETQ. Trimming pared 0 bases from V and 0 bases from J, leaving 7 bases between. The CDR3 totals 14 residues. In DNA form, the CDR3 reads TGCGCCAGCAGCTTGGTCCCGGGCTCCTACGAGCAGTACTTC. Translated: CASSLVPGSYEQYF. Full variable domain (rest looked up from reference TRBV5-1 and TRBJ2-7): KAGVTQTPRYLIKTRGQQVTLSCSPISGHRSVSWYQQTPGQGLQFLFEYFSETQRNKGNFPGRFSGRQFSNSRSEMNVSTLELGDSALYLCASSLVPGSYEQYFGPGTRLTVT.

The CDR3 reads CASSLEHYEQYF. In DNA form, the CDR3 reads TGTGCCAGCAGCTTGGAACACTACGAGCAGTACTTC. The chain recombines TRBV5-6 with TRBJ2-7, with unresolved D. Germline CDR1 and CDR2: SGHDT and YYEEEE. This CDR3 has 12 amino acids. V was pared by 0 bases and J by 3 bases, with 4 bases between.

V usage is TRBV7-9 and J usage is TRBJ2-5; the D gene is possibly TRBD1 (5 bases). Per the germline V gene, CDR1 is SEHNR and CDR2 is FQNEAQ (reference sequence). CDR3 length: 13 residues. V lost 4 bases and J 1 base, leaving 7 bases between the germline ends. CDR3 in DNA: TGTGCCAGCAGCTGGGGCGTCCAAGAGACCCAGTACTTC. It specifies CASSWGVQETQYF.

The rearrangement uses TRBV5-1 and TRBJ2-7; TRBD1 agrees at 9 bases. With 4 bases clipped from V and 4 bases from J, the junction kept 9 bases outside the gene matches. Germline CDR1 SGHRS, CDR2 YFSETQ. CDR3 length equals 15 residues. The CDR3 loop reads CASSPVPGQGYEQYF. DNA of the CDR3: TGCGCCAGCAGCCCCGTCCCGGGACAGGGTTACGAGCAGTACTTC. The full variable domain, in which reference TRBV5-1 and TRBJ2-7 provide the parts outside the CDR3, is KAGVTQTPRYLIKTRGQQVTLSCSPISGHRSVSWYQQTPGQGLQFLFEYFSETQRNKGNFPGRFSGRQFSNSRSEMNVSTLELGDSALYLCASSPVPGQGYEQYFGPGTRLTVT.

A note on this clone: A read error may produce the germline difference seen at one junction end. The rearrangement joins TRBV7-8 to TRBJ2-7; 8 positions agree with TRBD1. CDR1 and CDR2 (germline): SGHVS, FQNEAQ. This CDR3 has 13 residues. CDR3 bases: TGTGCCAGCAGCCAGGGACAGGCCTGCGAGCAGTATTTC. This codes for CASSQGQACEQYF.

CDR3 amino acids: CASSWAGVGNTEAFF. CDR3 DNA: TGTGCCAGCAGTTGGGCAGGGGTGGGGAACACTGAAGCTTTCTTT. The chain is built from TRBV27 and TRBJ1-1, with D perhaps TRBD1 (6 bases). From germline, CDR1 is MNHEY and CDR2 SMNVEV (reference sequence). V was trimmed by 4 bases and J by 1 base, leaving 13 bases between them. The CDR3 covers 15 residues.

The V call is TRBV2, the J call TRBJ2-5; D gene uncertain. The J call may not be correct, given that the DNA end is closer to TRBJ2-7. This CDR3 has 16 residues. Germline V gives CDR1 SNHLY, CDR2 FYNNEI. The CDR3 is CASSEGMLALNYEQYF. CDR3 in DNA: TGTGCCAGCAGTGAAGGGATGTTAGCCTTGAACTACGAGCAGTACTTC.

This clone has only a few counts. The chain joins TRBV2 to TRBJ2-5, with no clear D. CDR1 is SNHLY, CDR2 FYNNEI, per germline. With 6 bases removed from V and 5 bases from J, the gap between germline ends came to 7 bases. The CDR3 runs 11 residues. The CDR3 region has the DNA TGTGCCAGCAGGCCTGAGGAGACCCAGTACTTC. Amino acid sequence: CASRPEETQYF.

This clone appeared a single time. The chain couples TRBV6-5 to TRBJ1-1; TRBD1 aligns across 10 bases. The CDR3 runs to 15 residues. V dropped 2 bases and J dropped 0; count of bases not matched to a gene: 0. The germline gives CDR1 MNHEY, CDR2 SVGAGI. CDR3: CASSYGTGVNTEAFF. The CDR3 DNA reads as TGTGCCAGCAGTTACGGGACAGGGGTGAACACTGAAGCTTTCTTT.

The chain carries TRBV6-5 and TRBJ2-5; 10 bases map to TRBD2. CDR3 length: 13 amino acids. Trimming cost V 6 bases and J 5 bases; bases outside gene matches: 3. CDR1 MNHEY and CDR2 SVGAGI come from the germline V gene. This chain's CDR3 is CASRYSGGETQYF. The CDR3 DNA is TGTGCCAGCAGATATAGCGGGGGGGAGACCCAGTACTTC.

J is TRBJ2-1 and V is TRBV5-1; D is unresolved. CDR3 length: 14 residues. Germline V CDR1 and CDR2: SGHRS, YFSETQ. V was trimmed by 3 bases and J by 5 bases, leaving 12 bases between them. CDR3 DNA sequence: TGCGCCAGCAGCTACTTATATATAAACAATGAGCAGTTCTTC. Amino acids: CASSYLYINNEQFF.

This rearrangement joins TRBV4-1 to TRBJ2-7, with 8 bases lining up with TRBD2. Losses at the gene ends were 4 bases for V and 2 bases for J; bases not matched to a gene: 7. The CDR3 contains 15 residues. CDR1 MGHRA and CDR2 YSYEKL come from the germline V gene. CDR3 DNA sequence: TGCGCCAGCAGCCTCGGGAGGGGCCTAACCTACGAGCAGTACTTC. Its protein product is CASSLGRGLTYEQYF.

The rearrangement uses TRBV19 and TRBJ1-1; 7 nucleotides align to TRBD1. V lost 4 bases and J lost 5; bases outside the gene matches: 10. The CDR3 has 15 amino acids. Germline V gene sequence: CDR1 LNHDA, CDR2 SQIVND (reference sequence). The CDR3 bases are TGTGCCAGTAGTAAAAGACAGGGCATAGGGACTGAAGCTTTCTTT. Its protein product is CASSKRQGIGTEAFF.

This clone was counted a few times. The chain links TRBV5-4 to TRBJ1-2; TRBD1 is a possible D gene (5 bases). CDR1 and CDR2 from the germline V gene are SGHNT and YYREEE (reference sequence). Trimming removed 2 bases from V and 2 bases from J, with 10 bases in between. The CDR3 consists of 14 residues. The CDR3 nucleotides read TGTGCCAGCAGCTTCGAAGGGGCCAACTATGGCTACACCTTC. It is translated as CASSFEGANYGYTF.

Here the CDR3 DNA reads TGTGCCTGCCGGGTAGCGGGGTCCCAAGAGACCCAGTACTTC. This gives the protein CACRVAGSQETQYF. This chain connects TRBV6-1 to TRBJ2-5; TRBD2 matches 8 bases. After removal of 11 bases from V and 1 base from J, the junction contained 9 bases not matched to a gene. The germline V gene encodes CDR1 MNHNS and CDR2 SASEGT. The CDR3 covers 14 residues.

The sample holds a few counts of this clone. For the CDR3, the DNA is TGTGCCAGCAGTCTCGGGGGAGGACTAGCGGGAGCAGGGGCCTACGAGCAGTACTTC. It encodes CASSLGGGLAGAGAYEQYF. V usage is TRBV28 and J usage is TRBJ2-7, with TRBD2 identical over 13 bases. Germline assignment: CDR1 MDHEN and CDR2 SYDVKM. This CDR3 region has 19 residues. V lost 5 bases, J lost 2 bases, and 15 bases stayed unmatched.

This chain connects TRBV4-3 to TRBJ2-5; 7 nucleotides align to TRBD1. With V trimmed by 0 bases and J by 5 bases, 9 bases remained unmatched. The germline V gene has CDR1 LGHNA and CDR2 YSLEER. This CDR3 contains 16 residues. The CDR3 region is CASSQDWGQRQETQYF. The CDR3, as DNA: TGCGCCAGCAGCCAAGATTGGGGACAGAGGCAGGAGACCCAGTACTTC.

This clone has just one count. The rearrangement links TRBV30 to TRBJ2-7; 8 nucleotides agree with TRBD2. The V and J ends lost 4 bases and 2 bases, in that order; junction bases with no gene match: 4. The CDR3 is 13 residues long. Germline CDR1 and CDR2: GTSNPN and SVGIG (reference sequence). The CDR3 reads CAWTAGGPYEQYF. CDR3 DNA: TGTGCCTGGACCGCGGGAGGACCCTACGAGCAGTACTTC.

This chain connects TRBV19 to TRBJ2-3; 9 bases fit TRBD1. This CDR3 contains 15 residues. Germline assignment: CDR1 LNHDA and CDR2 SQIVND (reference sequence). Unmatched junction bases numbered 7, after V lost 5 bases and J lost 4 bases. In nucleotides, the CDR3 is TGTGCCAGTAGTGCCGGGACAGGGCCCCCAGATACGCAGTATTTT. Amino acid sequence: CASSAGTGPPDTQYF. Based on the CDR3 plus reference TRBV19 and TRBJ2-3, the full variable domain is DGGITQSPKYLFRKEGQNVTLSCEQNLNHDAMYWYRQDPGQGLRLIYYSQIVNDFQKGDIAEGYSVSREKKESFPLTVTSAQKNPTAFYLCASSAGTGPPDTQYFGPGTRLTVL.

This chain joins TRBV11-3 and TRBJ2-7; possibly TRBD1 for D (7 bases). The CDR3 length is 14 residues. The germline V and J ends were trimmed by 4 bases and 5 bases, with 15 bases remaining between them. Germline assignment: CDR1 SGHNT and CDR2 YENEEA. This CDR3 reads CASSSSGGTDEQYF. In nucleotides, the CDR3 is TGTGCCAGCAGCTCCTCCGGCGGGACAGACGAGCAGTACTTC.

The V gene is TRBV10-1, the J gene TRBJ2-1; 9 bases match TRBD2. CDR3 length: 15 residues. Per germline, CDR1 WNHNN and CDR2 SYGVQD (reference sequence). V shed 4 bases, J shed 4 bases, and the junction held 5 bases outside the gene matches. The CDR3 DNA reads as TGCGCCAGCAGTGCGGGACTAGCCCGATACAATGAGCAGTTCTTC. Amino acids: CASSAGLARYNEQFF.